This T cell receptor (beta chain) was identified in a study of blood T cell repertoires in COVID-19. In the study overall: Samples representing acute and convalescent COVID-19 were sourced from the United States, Italy and Spain. PBMCs, B-cell-depleted T cells, or T cells provided the cDNA or gDNA that made up the material.

Under the authors' procedure: Nucleated cell number was recorded as an estimate derived from reference gene primer amplification. The data were produced by immunoSEQ multiplex PCR, yet TCRdb's version contains in-frame clones alone and is incomplete. The DNA was the basis for D and trimming; V, J and clone size are from that table. The repertoire has around 68,000 clones, about 81% of them found once; the top ten carry 9.2%. Germline V gene sequence: CDR1 SGHTA, CDR2 FQGNSA. This CDR3 contains 16 residues. The ends lost 1 base at V and 7 bases at J; junction bases unmatched: 8. This sequence was found in a human donor in a cohort sampled during active COVID-19. The J gene is TRBJ2-1, the V gene TRBV7-2, with TRBD2 identical over 9 bases. The source material was peripheral blood. The CDR3 DNA reads as TGTGCCAGCAGCTTAGTGGCGGGAGGGCCGGGGAATGAGCAGTTCTTC. This translates into CASSLVAGGPGNEQFF.